Below, 2 T cell receptor beta chains from the same sample are listed, as sequenced in a study of blood T cell repertoires in COVID-19. Produced via immunoSEQ multiplex PCR; TCRdb's table is partial and in-frame only. This sample yields about 200,000 clones, of which roughly four fifths are seen a single time; 12% belongs to the top ten. Input material: PBMCs or T cells enriched from blood (not recorded which). The origin of the receptors is a middle-aged man who had recovered from COVID-19.

V and J are TRBV6-5 and TRBJ1-6, with 8 nucleotides matching TRBD1. The CDR3 runs to 15 residues. Germline CDR1 and CDR2: MNHEY and SVGAGI. J gave up 9 bases and V 0 bases, and 4 bases lay outside the gene matches. DNA for the CDR3: TGTGCCAGCAGTTACTCCGGACAGGGTATTTCACCCCTCCACTTT. Translated: CASSYSGQGISPLHF.

The chain joins TRBV21-1 to TRBJ1-4; the table's D call, TRBD1, was not checked against the DNA. TRBV21-1 is listed as a pseudogene. There are 15 residues in the CDR3. CDR3 in amino acids: CASSTRQGPNEKLFF. The CDR3 DNA is TGTGCCAGCAGCACGCGACAGGGCCCTAATGAAAAACTGTTTTTT.